The TCR beta chain described here comes from a study of vaccination and CD4 T cells after COVID-19. Study observations and caveats: Median SARS-CoV-2-reactive clonotype numbers went from 21 to 38; this increase was not significant.

Sequenced with the Oncomine TCR Beta short-read assay was DNA taken from cultured CD4+ T cells. TCRdb re-analysed the PCR reads in MiXCR, keeping a single row per CDR3 protein. Of 6,400 or so distinct CDR3 sequences detected, about 20% appear once; the ten largest clones hold 25% to 30%. As for treatment: approximately nine-day PBMC culture with coronavirus spike peptide pools or control peptides (ViraFEST assay). This clonotype was picked up a small number of times. Its antigen is not identified. CDR3 size: 13 residues. Trimming pared 2 bases from V and 3 bases from J, leaving 5 bases between. Germline CDR1 and CDR2: MNHEY and SVGEGT.

The source was CD4+ T cells from blood, cultured in vitro, collected after SARS-CoV-2 vaccination. This TCR came from a human donor who had recovered from COVID-19. The chain links TRBV6-2 or TRBV6-3 to TRBJ1-5; D ambiguous. The CDR3 spells CASSYRDNQPQHF. The CDR3 DNA reads TGTGCCAGCAGTTACAGGGACAATCAGCCCCAGCATTTT.